This TCR beta chain appears in the sequencing data of a study of blood T cells in healthy people across ages. Study overall: About one barcoded beta molecule per two T cells was the capture yield of template switching.

Germline V lookup: CDR1 SQVTM, CDR2 ANQGSEA. V lost 4 bases and J 2 bases, leaving 15 bases between the germline ends. CDR3 length equals 14 residues. Combining a sample-barcoded 5' primer with a J-beta primer mix, a second PCR ran for roughly 7 to 11 cycles. TCRdb analysed the 5' RACE reads with MiXCR anew, one entry per CDR3 protein. The sample lists approximately 1.5 million distinct CDR3 sequences, under 55% occurring once. This clonotype was picked up many times. The rearrangement uses TRBV29-1 and TRBJ2-7; no reliable D call. The sequencing input was blood. This sequence was found in a woman younger than 30 in good health. Written as DNA, the CDR3 is TGCAGCGTTGTGGTTGTGTTGTCCCCCTACGAGCAGTACTTC. Its protein is CSVVVVLSPYEQYF.